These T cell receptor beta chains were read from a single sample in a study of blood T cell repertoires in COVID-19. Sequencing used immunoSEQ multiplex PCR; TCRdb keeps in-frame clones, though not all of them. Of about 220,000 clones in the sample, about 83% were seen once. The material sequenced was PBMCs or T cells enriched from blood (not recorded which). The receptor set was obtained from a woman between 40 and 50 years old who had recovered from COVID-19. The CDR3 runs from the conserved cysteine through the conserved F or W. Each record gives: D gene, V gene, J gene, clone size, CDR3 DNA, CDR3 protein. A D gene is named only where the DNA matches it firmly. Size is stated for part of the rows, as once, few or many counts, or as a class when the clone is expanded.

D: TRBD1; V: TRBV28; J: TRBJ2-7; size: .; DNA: TGTGCCAGCAGCGCAGGGGGACCCTACGAGCAGTACTTC; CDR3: CASSAGGPYEQYF
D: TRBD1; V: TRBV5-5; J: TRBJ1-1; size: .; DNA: TGTGCCAGCAGCGCCCGGACAGGGGCCAAGGAAGCTTTCTTT; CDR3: CASSARTGAKEAFF
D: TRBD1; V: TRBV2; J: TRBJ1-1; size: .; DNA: TGTGCCAGCAGGAAGGACAGGGGAGATGTCACTGAAGCTTTCTTT; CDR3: CASRKDRGDVTEAFF
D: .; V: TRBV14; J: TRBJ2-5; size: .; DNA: TGTGCCAGCAGCCCTTCGTTCCAGGGCCAAGAGACCCAGTACTTC; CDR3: CASSPSFQGQETQYF
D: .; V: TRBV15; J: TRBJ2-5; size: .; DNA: TGTGCCACCAGCAGAGACAGGGGTCGAGAGACCCAGTACTTC; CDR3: CATSRDRGRETQYF
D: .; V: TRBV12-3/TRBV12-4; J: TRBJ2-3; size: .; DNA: TGTGCCAGCAGTTTGCCAGGCACAGATACGCAGTATTTT; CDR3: CASSLPGTDTQYF
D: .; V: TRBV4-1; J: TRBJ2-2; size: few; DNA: TGCGCCAGCGGACCTCCCGGGGGAAACACCGGGGAGCTGTTTTTT; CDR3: CASGPPGGNTGELFF
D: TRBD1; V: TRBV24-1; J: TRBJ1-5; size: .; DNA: TGTGCCACCAGTGATCACCGGGACAGGGTTCAGCCCCAGCATTTT; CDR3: CATSDHRDRVQPQHF
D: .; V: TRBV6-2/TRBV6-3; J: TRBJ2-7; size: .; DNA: TGTGCCAGCAGTTCCATAGGGGGCGAGCAGTACTTC; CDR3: CASSSIGGEQYF
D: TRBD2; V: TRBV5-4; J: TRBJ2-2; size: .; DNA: TGTGCCAGCAGGCTACGTGCGGGGGGAAACACCGGGGAGCTGTTTTTT; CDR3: CASRLRAGGNTGELFF
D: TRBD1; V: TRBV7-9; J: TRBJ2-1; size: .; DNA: TGTGCCAGCAGCTTATCGACAGGGGACAATGAGCAGTTCTTC; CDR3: CASSLSTGDNEQFF
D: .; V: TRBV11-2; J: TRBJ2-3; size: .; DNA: TGTGCCAGCAGCTTAGGCGGGACTCACACAGATACGCAGTATTTT; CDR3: CASSLGGTHTDTQYF
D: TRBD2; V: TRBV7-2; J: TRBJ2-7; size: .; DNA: TGTGCCAGCAGCTTAACTGCGGGACTAGCGGGAAACGAGCAGTACTTC; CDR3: CASSLTAGLAGNEQYF
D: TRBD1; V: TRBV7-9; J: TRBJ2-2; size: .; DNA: TGTGCCAGCAGTCCTAAAAAAATAGGACAGGGTTCCGGGGAGCTGTTTTTT; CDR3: CASSPKKIGQGSGELFF
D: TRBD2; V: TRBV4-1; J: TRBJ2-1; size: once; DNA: TGCGCCAGCAGCGTACTAGCGGGATTAAATGAGCAGTTCTTC; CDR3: CASSVLAGLNEQFF
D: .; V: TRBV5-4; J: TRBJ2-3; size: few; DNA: TGTGCCAGCAGCTTGGGGGGCGGCCCACAGTATTTT; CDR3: CASSLGGGPQYF
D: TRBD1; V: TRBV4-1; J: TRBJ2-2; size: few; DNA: TGCGCCAGCAGCCATATTATGAGAGGGGGCGCGGGTGCCGGGGAGCTGTTTTTT; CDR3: CASSHIMRGGAGAGELFF
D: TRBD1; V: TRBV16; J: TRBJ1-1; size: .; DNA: TGTGCCAGCAGCCACTTTACAGGGGTCTCGAACACTGAAGCTTTCTTT; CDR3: CASSHFTGVSNTEAFF
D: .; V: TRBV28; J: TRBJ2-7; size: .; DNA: TGTGCCAGCAGTTCCCCCCCAGGTACCAGCTACGAGCAGTACTTC; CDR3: CASSSPPGTSYEQYF
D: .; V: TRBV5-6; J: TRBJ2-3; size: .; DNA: TGTGCCAGCAGCTTGCCCAGTAGCACAGATACGCAGTATTTT; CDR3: CASSLPSSTDTQYF
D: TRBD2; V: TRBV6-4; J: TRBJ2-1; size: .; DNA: TGTGCCAGCAGCGCTAGCGGCAGCCCTAATGAGCAGTTCTTC; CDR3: CASSASGSPNEQFF
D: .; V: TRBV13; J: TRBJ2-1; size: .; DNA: TGTGCCAGCAGCTTAGAGGGACTCCCCAATGATGAGCAGTTCTTC; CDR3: CASSLEGLPNDEQFF
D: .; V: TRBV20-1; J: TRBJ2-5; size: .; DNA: TGCAGTGCTAGTCCGGGACTGGTCCAAGAGACCCAGTACTTC; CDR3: CSASPGLVQETQYF
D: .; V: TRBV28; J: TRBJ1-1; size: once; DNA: TGTGCCAGCAGGAGGAACACTGAAGCTTTCTTT; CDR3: CASRRNTEAFF
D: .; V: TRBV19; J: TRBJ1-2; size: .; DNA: TGTGCCAGTACCCCCCGAGCTAACTATGGCTACACCTTC; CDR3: CASTPRANYGYTF
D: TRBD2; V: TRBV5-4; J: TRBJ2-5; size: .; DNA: TGTGCCAGCAGCGCGACCGTAGCGGGAGCGCCCCAAGAGACCCAGTACTTC; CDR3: CASSATVAGAPQETQYF
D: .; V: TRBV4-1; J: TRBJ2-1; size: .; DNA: TGCGCCAGCAGCTCCAGGGGGGTCAGGGGGTGGTATGAGCAGTTCTTC; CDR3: CASSSRGVRGWYEQFF
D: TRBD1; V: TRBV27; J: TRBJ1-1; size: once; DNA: TGTGCCAGCAGTACGACAGGGACGAACACTGAAGCTTTCTTT; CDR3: CASSTTGTNTEAFF
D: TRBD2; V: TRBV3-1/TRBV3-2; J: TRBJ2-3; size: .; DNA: TGTGCCAGCAGCCAAGGCGGGACTAGCGGCAACCCTTGGTCAGATACGCAGTATTTT; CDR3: CASSQGGTSGNPWSDTQYF
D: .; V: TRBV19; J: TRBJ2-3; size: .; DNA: TGTGCCAGTAAACCTCAGGGGTGGGCAGATACGCAGTATTTT; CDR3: CASKPQGWADTQYF
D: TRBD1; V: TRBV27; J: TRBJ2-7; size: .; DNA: TGTGCCAGCAGTTTATCGAGCTACAGGGGAATGTACGAGCAGTACTTC; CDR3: CASSLSSYRGMYEQYF
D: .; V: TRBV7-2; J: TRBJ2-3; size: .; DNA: TGTGCCAGCAGCTTAACGGGAGTCACAGATACGCAGTATTTT; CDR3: CASSLTGVTDTQYF
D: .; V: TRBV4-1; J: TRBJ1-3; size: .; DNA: TGCGCCAGCAGCCAAGAGTTATACTCTGGAAACACCATATATTTT; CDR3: CASSQELYSGNTIYF
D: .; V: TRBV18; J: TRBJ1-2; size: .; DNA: TGTGCCAGCTCACCAACGGACAGAAGCTATGGCTACACCTTC; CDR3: CASSPTDRSYGYTF
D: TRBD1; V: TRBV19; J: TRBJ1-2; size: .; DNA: TGTGCCAGTAGTAGCGGGACAGGGGCCAAAGTCTTC; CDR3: CASSSGTGAKVF
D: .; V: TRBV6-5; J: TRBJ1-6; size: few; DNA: TGTGCCAGCAGACCGTTAACAGTTAATTCACCCCTCCACTTT; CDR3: CASRPLTVNSPLHF
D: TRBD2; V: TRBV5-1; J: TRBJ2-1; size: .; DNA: TGCGCCAGCAGCCCAGAAATTCGGGGGGGATCCTACAATGAGCAGTTCTTC; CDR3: CASSPEIRGGSYNEQFF
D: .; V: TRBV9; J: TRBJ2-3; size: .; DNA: TGTGCCAGCAGCGCATCTATACTAGAGGACGCCTTGGGGGATACGCAGTATTTT; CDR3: CASSASILEDALGDTQYF
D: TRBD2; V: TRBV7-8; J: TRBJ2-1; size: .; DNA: TGTGCCAGCAGCGCGCGGACTAGCGGGAGTAAGGATGAGCAGTTCTTC; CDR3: CASSARTSGSKDEQFF
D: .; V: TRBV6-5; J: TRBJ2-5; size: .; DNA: TGTGCCAGCAGCCGGGAAGAGACCCAGTACTTC; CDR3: CASSREETQYF
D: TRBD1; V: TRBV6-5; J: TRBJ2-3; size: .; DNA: TGTGCCTGCCACAGGGGGCTTTCAGATACGCAGTATTTT; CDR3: CACHRGLSDTQYF
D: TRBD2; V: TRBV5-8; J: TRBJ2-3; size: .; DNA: TGTGCCAGCAGCTTGTTAGTTTCAGCGGGAGTCTACACAGATACGCAGTATTTT; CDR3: CASSLLVSAGVYTDTQYF